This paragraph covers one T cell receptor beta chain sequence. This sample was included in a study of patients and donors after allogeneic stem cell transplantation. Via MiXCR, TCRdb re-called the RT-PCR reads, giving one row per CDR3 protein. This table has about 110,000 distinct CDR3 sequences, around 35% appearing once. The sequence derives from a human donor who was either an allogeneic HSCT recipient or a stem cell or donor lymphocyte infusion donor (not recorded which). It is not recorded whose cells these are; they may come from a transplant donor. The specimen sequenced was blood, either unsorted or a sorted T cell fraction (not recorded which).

In DNA, the CDR3 is TGCGCCAGCAGCTCAGAACAGGGACTACCTAACACCGGGGAGCTGTTTTTT. Its translation is CASSSEQGLPNTGELFF. The chain has TRBV5-1 and TRBJ2-2; D might be TRBD2 (7 bases). CDR1 and CDR2 (germline): SGHRS, YFSETQ. The CDR3 runs to 17 residues. The V end lost 3 bases, the J end lost 2 bases, and 17 bases lay between the germline ends.